These 14 T cell receptor beta chains were all obtained from the same sample, sequenced in a study of T cell changes during pregnancy in multiple sclerosis. Repertoires were generated with immunoSEQ multiplex PCR, while TCRdb's copy carries only in-frame clones and drops some. This sample has under 65,000 clones, with about 93% found just once. The source was CD8+ T cells from peripheral blood mononuclear cells, collected in the third trimester of pregnancy. Receptors originate from a female donor with multiple sclerosis, enrolled in a pregnancy study.

The J gene is TRBJ1-3, the V gene TRBV29-1; D call uncertain. Germline CDR1 and CDR2: SQVTM and ANQGSEA. Trimming cost V 6 bases and J 0 bases, with 12 bases left between them. The CDR3 is 14 amino acids. CDR3 sequence: CSVAGAASGNTIYF. In DNA, the CDR3 is TGCAGCGTGGCAGGTGCAGCCTCTGGAAACACCATATATTTT.

The chain links TRBV4-2 to TRBJ1-1; D call uncertain. CDR3 length equals 16 residues. Germline V gene sequence: CDR1 LGHNA, CDR2 YNFKEQ. V lost 0 bases and J lost 4, with 15 bases in between. CDR3 loop: CASSQDVQRRGTEAFF. As DNA, the CDR3 is TGTGCCAGCAGCCAAGATGTTCAGAGACGGGGCACTGAAGCTTTCTTT.

This chain uses TRBV7-9 with TRBJ1-4, with TRBD1 matching 8 bases. J gave up 3 bases and V 3 bases, and 0 bases lay outside the gene matches. CDR3 length: 14 residues. Germline V gene data show CDR1 as SEHNR and CDR2 as FQNEAQ (reference sequence). CDR3 residues: CASSLGQANEKLFF. The CDR3 bases are TGTGCCAGCAGCTTGGGACAGGCTAATGAAAAACTGTTTTTT.

The V call is TRBV18, the J call TRBJ2-1; 11 bases align to TRBD2. Germline CDR1 is KGHSH and CDR2 is LQKENI. V trimming: 3 bases; J trimming: 2 bases; junction bases outside the gene matches: 6. The CDR3 is made up of 17 amino acids. The CDR3 bases are TGTGCCAGCTCACCCACCTTAGCGGGAGGGCCCTACAATGAGCAGTTCTTC. This encodes CASSPTLAGGPYNEQFF.

This chain links TRBV27 with TRBJ1-5; 8 nucleotides align to TRBD1. V dropped 3 bases and J dropped 7; count of bases not matched to a gene: 5. CDR1 is MNHEY and CDR2 is SMNVEV in the germline V gene (reference sequence). This CDR3 is 14 amino acids long. CDR3 coding DNA: TGTGCCAGCAGTTTGGACAGGGTAGGGCAGCCCCAGCATTTT. Protein sequence: CASSLDRVGQPQHF.

The chain is built from TRBV4-1 and TRBJ1-1, with no clear D. Germline assignment: CDR1 MGHRA and CDR2 YSYEKL. V gave up 4 bases and J gave up 1 base, with 13 bases separating them. The CDR3 has 15 residues. The CDR3 coding sequence is TGCGCCAGCAGCCCCTACGGGGAGACGAACACTGAAGCTTTCTTT. As protein: CASSPYGETNTEAFF.

This clone was observed a few times. V is TRBV5-4 and J is TRBJ1-1; D may be TRBD1 (5 bases). The CDR3 extends over 13 amino acids. CDR1 and CDR2 from the germline V gene are SGHNT and YYREEE (reference sequence). Trimming took 3 bases from V and 8 from J, leaving 14 bases between them. CDR3 protein: CASSSWQGGEAFF. In nucleotides, the CDR3 is TGTGCCAGCAGCTCGTGGCAGGGAGGGGAAGCTTTCTTT.

The CDR3 spells CASSPLGTGKDTQYF. The CDR3 DNA follows: TGTGCCAGCTCACCCCTCGGGACAGGGAAAGATACGCAGTATTTT. The rearrangement links TRBV18 to TRBJ2-3; 9 bases align to TRBD1. Germline V CDR1 and CDR2: KGHSH, LQKENI. The CDR3 runs 15 residues. The J segment lost 5 bases and the V segment lost 3 bases, leaving 6 bases of the junction unmatched.

V gene TRBV7-6 combines with J gene TRBJ2-1; 12 bases match TRBD2. Looked up from germline, CDR1 is SGHVS and CDR2 is FNYEAQ. V shed 2 bases, J shed 2 bases, and the junction held 7 bases outside the gene matches. This CDR3 spans 18 amino acids. DNA of the CDR3: TGTGCCAGCAGCTTATCACTAGCGGGAGGAATAACCTACAATGAGCAGTTCTTC. Translation gives CASSLSLAGGITYNEQFF.

The chain combines TRBV7-8 with TRBJ1-4, with unresolved D. The CDR3 runs to 14 residues. Germline assignment: CDR1 SGHVS and CDR2 FQNEAQ. Deletions cut 5 bases from V and 8 bases from J, with 15 bases between. The CDR3 is CASSPSGRAEKLFF. The CDR3 coding sequence is TGTGCCAGCAGCCCGTCCGGGAGGGCCGAAAAACTGTTTTTT.

The chain uses TRBV4-2 and TRBJ1-2, with D perhaps TRBD1 (5 bases). Trimming stripped 1 base from V and 0 bases from J, with 15 bases between. The CDR3 is 17 amino acids. CDR1 and CDR2 from the germline V gene are LGHNA and YNFKEQ. CDR3 sequence: CASSQGKGPNPNYGYTF. In DNA form, the CDR3 reads TGTGCCAGCAGCCAAGGGAAGGGGCCGAACCCTAACTATGGCTACACCTTC.

The chain joins TRBV10-3 to TRBJ2-1; 7 bases align to TRBD2. CDR3 length: 15 amino acids. Germline V gene lookup returns CDR1 ENHRY and CDR2 SYGVKD. Trimming took 0 bases from V and 1 from J; bases not matched to a gene: 0. The CDR3 DNA reads TGTGCCATCAGTGAGTCCGGGGGGTCCTACAATGAGCAGTTCTTC. Encoded protein: CAISESGGSYNEQFF.

This chain joins TRBV19 and TRBJ2-7; D not certain. The V end was cut by 3 bases, the J end by 6 bases, with 12 bases between. The CDR3 totals 13 residues. CDR1 is LNHDA, CDR2 SQIVND, per germline (reference sequence). The CDR3 reads CASSISRVSEQYF. Written as DNA, the CDR3 is TGTGCCAGTAGTATTTCTCGTGTTTCCGAGCAGTACTTC.

The rearrangement uses TRBV2 and TRBJ1-2; D is unresolved. The length of the CDR3 is 10 residues. Trimming stripped 11 bases from V and 8 bases from J, with 12 bases between. Germline lookup yields CDR1 SNHLY and CDR2 FYNNEI. The CDR3 bases are TGTGCCTCCGGAGGAAAAGGCTACACCTTC. Translated: CASGGKGYTF.